The following is a TCR beta chain sequence with its context. Antigen: not known. Germline CDR1 MNHEY, CDR2 SVGAGI. The CDR3 length is 15 residues. Trimming took off 4 bases at V and 5 bases at J, with 14 bases between the two ends. This record comes from a study of shared clonotypes between healthy human individuals. Looking at the study overall: Used for every donor were three CD4 naive, three CD4 memory, two CD8 naive and one CD8 memory plate. Study-wide points: Lower generation probabilities were found for non-shared clonotypes than for those shared by all four donors.

The method was immunoSEQ multiplex PCR; TCRdb's version includes in-frame clones alone and lacks a portion of them. The table shows approximately 1,000,000 clones, with around 78% occurring only once. The TCR originated in a young man in good health. Some clones in this sample may be carry-over from other donors' samples. The chain recombines TRBV6-5 with TRBJ2-2; the D is unclear. The sequencing input was memory CD4+ T cells from PBMCs. Indicated subset: CD45RA-negative fraction. The CDR3 loop reads CASSSATQRTGELFF. In DNA form, the CDR3 reads TGTGCCAGCAGTTCAGCCACACAGAGGACCGGGGAGCTGTTTTTT.